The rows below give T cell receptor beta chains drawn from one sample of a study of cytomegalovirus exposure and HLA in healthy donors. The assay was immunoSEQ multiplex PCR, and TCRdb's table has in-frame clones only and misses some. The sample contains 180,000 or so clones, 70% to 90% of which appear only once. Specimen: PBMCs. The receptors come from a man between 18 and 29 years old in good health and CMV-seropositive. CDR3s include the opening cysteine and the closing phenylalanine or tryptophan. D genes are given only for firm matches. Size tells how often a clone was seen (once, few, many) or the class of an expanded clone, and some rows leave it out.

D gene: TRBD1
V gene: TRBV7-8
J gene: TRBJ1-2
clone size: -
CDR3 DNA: TGTGCCAGCAGCTTAGTTCCAGGGGGGTCTAGGTATGGCTACACCTTC
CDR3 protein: CASSLVPGGSRYGYTF

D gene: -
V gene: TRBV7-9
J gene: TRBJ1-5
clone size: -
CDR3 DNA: TGTGCCAGCAGACCAGGGGTTCTAGGTCAGCCCCAGCATTTT
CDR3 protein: CASRPGVLGQPQHF

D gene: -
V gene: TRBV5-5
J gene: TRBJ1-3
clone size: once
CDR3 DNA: TGTGCCAGCAGCTTTAATTCTGGAAACACCATATATTTT
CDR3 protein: CASSFNSGNTIYF

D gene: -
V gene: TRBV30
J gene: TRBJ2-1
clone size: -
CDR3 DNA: TGTGCCTGGAGTGGGGGCGCTGAGCAGTTCTTC
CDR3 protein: CAWSGGAEQFF

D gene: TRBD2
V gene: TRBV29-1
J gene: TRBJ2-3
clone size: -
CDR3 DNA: TGCAGCGTTGAGCAAGCGGGGGGGGGAACAGATACGCAGTATTTT
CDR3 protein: CSVEQAGGGTDTQYF

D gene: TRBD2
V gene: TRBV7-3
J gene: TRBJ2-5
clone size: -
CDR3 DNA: TGTGCCAGCAGCTTAAATGGGGGGGAGGTGATCGAGACCCAGTACTTC
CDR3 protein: CASSLNGGEVIETQYF

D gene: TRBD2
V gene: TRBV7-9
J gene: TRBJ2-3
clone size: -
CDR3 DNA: TGTGCCAGCAGCCAACTAGCCCACTCTAGCGGGGGGGGCACAGATACGCAGTATTTT
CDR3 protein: CASSQLAHSSGGGTDTQYF

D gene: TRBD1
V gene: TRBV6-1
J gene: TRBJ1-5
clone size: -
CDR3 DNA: TGTGCCGGCAGTGAAGGACAGGGGATCAGTCAGCCCCAGCATTTT
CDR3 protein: CAGSEGQGISQPQHF

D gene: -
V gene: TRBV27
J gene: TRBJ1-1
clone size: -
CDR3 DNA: TGTGCCAGCAGCCCTCCGGGGGGAACTGAAGCTTTCTTT
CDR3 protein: CASSPPGGTEAFF

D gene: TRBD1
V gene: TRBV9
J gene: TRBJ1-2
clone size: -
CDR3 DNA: TGTGCCAGCAGCGGCAAGACAGGGGGGTATGGCTACACCTTC
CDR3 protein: CASSGKTGGYGYTF

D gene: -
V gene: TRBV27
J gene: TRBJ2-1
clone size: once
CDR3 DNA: TGTGCCAGCAGTTTTTTCTCGATAGGGGGGGGGAGCTCCTACAATGAGCAGTTCTTC
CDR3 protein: CASSFFSIGGGSSYNEQFF

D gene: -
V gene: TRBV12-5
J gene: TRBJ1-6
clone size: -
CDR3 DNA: TGTGCTAGTGGTAAAGGGGACACCCCTTCACCCCTCCACTTT
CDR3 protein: CASGKGDTPSPLHF

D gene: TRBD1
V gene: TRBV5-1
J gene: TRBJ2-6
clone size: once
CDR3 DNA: TGCGCCAGCAGCCACCGGACAGGGGACGGGGCCAACGTCCTGACTTTC
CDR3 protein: CASSHRTGDGANVLTF

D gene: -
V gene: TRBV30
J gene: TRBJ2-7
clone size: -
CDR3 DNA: TGTGCCTGGAGCGGGGAGTCCTACGAGCAGTACTTC
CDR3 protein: CAWSGESYEQYF

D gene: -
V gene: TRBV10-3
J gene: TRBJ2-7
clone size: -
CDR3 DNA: TGTGCCATCAGTGAGTCGAGGGCAGGGGCCGCCGGATTTAGTCATAACTACGAGCAGTACTTC
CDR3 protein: CAISESRAGAAGFSHNYEQYF

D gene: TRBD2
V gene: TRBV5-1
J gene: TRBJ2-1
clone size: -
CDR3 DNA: TGCGCCAGCAGCTTGCTTCCCATGGCTCCACAGCGGGAACAAACCTACAATGAGCAGTTCTTC
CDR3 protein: CASSLLPMAPQREQTYNEQFF

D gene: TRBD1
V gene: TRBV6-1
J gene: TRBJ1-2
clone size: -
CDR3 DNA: TGTGCCAGCAGGAACAGGGGGATGGACTATGGCTACACCTTC
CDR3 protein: CASRNRGMDYGYTF

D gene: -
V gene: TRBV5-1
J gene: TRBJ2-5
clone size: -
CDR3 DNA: TGCGCCAGCAGCTTGGGGCCGGGAGAAGAGACCCAGTACTTC
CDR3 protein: CASSLGPGEETQYF

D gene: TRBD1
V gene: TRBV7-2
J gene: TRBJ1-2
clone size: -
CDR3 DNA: TGTGCCAGCAGCGACAGGGGCCTCTATGGCTACACCTTC
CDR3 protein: CASSDRGLYGYTF

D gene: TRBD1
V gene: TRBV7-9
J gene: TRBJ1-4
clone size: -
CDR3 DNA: TGTGCCAGCAGCTTAGTGACAGGGGATAATGAAAAACTGTTTTTT
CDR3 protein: CASSLVTGDNEKLFF

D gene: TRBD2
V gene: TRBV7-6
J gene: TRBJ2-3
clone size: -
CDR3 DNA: TGTGCCAGCAGCTTAGGGGGCGGGGGAGCAGATACGCAGTATTTT
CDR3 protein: CASSLGGGGADTQYF

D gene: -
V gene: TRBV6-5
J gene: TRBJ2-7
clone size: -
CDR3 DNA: TGTGCCAGCAGTTCGAATGGTTCGCCCCACCCCTACGAGCAGTACTTC
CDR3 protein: CASSSNGSPHPYEQYF

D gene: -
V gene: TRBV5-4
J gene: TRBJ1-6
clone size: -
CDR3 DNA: TGTGCCAGCAGCTTGGCACCCCAGAATTATAATTCACCCCTCCACTTT
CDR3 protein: CASSLAPQNYNSPLHF

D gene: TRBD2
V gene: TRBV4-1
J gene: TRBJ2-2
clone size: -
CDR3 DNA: TGCGCCAGCAGCCAAGGACGAGCGGGGACCGGGGAGCTGTTTTTT
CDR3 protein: CASSQGRAGTGELFF

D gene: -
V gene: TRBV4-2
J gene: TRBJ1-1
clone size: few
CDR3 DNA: TGTGCCAGCAGCCAAGAAAGAACCGCCCTAGGCACTGAAGCTTTCTTT
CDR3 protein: CASSQERTALGTEAFF

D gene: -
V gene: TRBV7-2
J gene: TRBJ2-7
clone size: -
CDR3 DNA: TGTGCCAGCAGCACCTCCAGGGCGGGAGAGCAGTACTTC
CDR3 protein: CASSTSRAGEQYF

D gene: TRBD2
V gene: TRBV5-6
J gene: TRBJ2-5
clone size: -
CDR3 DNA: TGTGCCAGCAGCCGTCCGGGACTAGCGGGGGGAACGGGGACCCAGTACTTC
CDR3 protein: CASSRPGLAGGTGTQYF

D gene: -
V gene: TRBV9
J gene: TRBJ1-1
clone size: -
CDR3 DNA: TGTGCCAGCATCTCAACTCTTCGGGCTTTCTTT
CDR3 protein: CASISTLRAFF

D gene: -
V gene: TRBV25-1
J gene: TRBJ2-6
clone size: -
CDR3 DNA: TGTGCCAGCAGTGTGAGAGGGGCCAACGTCCTGACTTTC
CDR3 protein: CASSVRGANVLTF

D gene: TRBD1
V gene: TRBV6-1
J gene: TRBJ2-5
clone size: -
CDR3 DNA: TGTGCCAGCAGTATCCGGGACAGGGGAACGGAGACCCAGTACTTC
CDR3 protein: CASSIRDRGTETQYF

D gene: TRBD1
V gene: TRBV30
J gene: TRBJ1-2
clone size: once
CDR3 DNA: TGTGCCTGGAGTCCCCGGACAGGGGAGGGCTACACCTTC
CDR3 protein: CAWSPRTGEGYTF

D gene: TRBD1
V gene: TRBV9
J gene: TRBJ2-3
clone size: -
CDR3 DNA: TGTGCCAGCAGCGTAGAGTCAGGGGGTACGATCACAGATACGCAGTATTTT
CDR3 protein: CASSVESGGTITDTQYF

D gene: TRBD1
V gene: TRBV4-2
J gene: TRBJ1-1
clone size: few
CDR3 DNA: TGTGCCAGCAGCTCTCAGGGGGCGACGAACGCTGAAGCTTTCTTT
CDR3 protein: CASSSQGATNAEAFF

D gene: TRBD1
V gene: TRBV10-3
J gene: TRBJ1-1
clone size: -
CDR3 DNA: TGTGCCATCGGGGGACAGCAGAACACTGAAGCTTTCTTT
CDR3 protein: CAIGGQQNTEAFF

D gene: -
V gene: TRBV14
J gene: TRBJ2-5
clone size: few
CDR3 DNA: TGTGCCAGCAGCCAAACGCGGTCGCGGGAGACCCAGTACTTC
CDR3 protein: CASSQTRSRETQYF

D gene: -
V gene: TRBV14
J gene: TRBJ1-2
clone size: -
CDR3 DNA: TGTGCCAGCAGCCAAGGACCTAACAGTAACTATGGCTACACCTTC
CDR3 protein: CASSQGPNSNYGYTF

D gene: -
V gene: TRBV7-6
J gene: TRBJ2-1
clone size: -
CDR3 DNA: TGTGCCAGCAGCCCGACGCTAGTTTACAATGAGCAGTTCTTC
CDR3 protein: CASSPTLVYNEQFF

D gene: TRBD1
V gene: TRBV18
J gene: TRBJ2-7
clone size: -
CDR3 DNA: TGTGCCAGCTCAGCGGACAGGGAGGACGAGCAGTACTTC
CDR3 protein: CASSADREDEQYF

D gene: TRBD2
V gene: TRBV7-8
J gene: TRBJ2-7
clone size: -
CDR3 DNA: TGTGCCAGCAGCTACTCGGGGGGGGTGGGCGAGCAGTACTTC
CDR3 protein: CASSYSGGVGEQYF

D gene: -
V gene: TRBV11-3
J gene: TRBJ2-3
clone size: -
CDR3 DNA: TGTGCCAGCTCACCTAGCAATTCAGATACGCAGTATTTT
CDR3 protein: CASSPSNSDTQYF

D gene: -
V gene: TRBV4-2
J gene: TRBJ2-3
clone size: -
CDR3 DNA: TGTGCCAGCAGCCAAGAGGGGGCGCGGGGCACAGATACGCAGTATTTT
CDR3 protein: CASSQEGARGTDTQYF

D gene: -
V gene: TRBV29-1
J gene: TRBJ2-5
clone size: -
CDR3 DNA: TGCAGCGTTGAATATTACGGGCAGGGGTGGGTGGAGACCCAGTACTTC
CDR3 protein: CSVEYYGQGWVETQYF

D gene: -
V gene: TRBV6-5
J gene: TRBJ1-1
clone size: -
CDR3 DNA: TGTGCCAGCAGTTACTGGGCAGTTGGGAACACTGAAGCTTTCTTT
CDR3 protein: CASSYWAVGNTEAFF

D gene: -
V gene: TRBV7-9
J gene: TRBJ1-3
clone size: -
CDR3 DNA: TGTGCCAGCAGCTTAATAGGACAGCAAAACTCTGGAAACACCATATATTTT
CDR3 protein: CASSLIGQQNSGNTIYF

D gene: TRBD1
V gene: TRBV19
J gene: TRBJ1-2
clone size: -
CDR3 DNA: TGTGCCAGTAGTATAGAGATAGGACAGGGAGGACATGGCTACACCTTC
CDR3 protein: CASSIEIGQGGHGYTF

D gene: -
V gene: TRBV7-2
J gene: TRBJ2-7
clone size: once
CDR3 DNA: TGTGCCAGCAGCACTACAGCGGGCTATTCCTACGAGCAGTACTTC
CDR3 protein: CASSTTAGYSYEQYF